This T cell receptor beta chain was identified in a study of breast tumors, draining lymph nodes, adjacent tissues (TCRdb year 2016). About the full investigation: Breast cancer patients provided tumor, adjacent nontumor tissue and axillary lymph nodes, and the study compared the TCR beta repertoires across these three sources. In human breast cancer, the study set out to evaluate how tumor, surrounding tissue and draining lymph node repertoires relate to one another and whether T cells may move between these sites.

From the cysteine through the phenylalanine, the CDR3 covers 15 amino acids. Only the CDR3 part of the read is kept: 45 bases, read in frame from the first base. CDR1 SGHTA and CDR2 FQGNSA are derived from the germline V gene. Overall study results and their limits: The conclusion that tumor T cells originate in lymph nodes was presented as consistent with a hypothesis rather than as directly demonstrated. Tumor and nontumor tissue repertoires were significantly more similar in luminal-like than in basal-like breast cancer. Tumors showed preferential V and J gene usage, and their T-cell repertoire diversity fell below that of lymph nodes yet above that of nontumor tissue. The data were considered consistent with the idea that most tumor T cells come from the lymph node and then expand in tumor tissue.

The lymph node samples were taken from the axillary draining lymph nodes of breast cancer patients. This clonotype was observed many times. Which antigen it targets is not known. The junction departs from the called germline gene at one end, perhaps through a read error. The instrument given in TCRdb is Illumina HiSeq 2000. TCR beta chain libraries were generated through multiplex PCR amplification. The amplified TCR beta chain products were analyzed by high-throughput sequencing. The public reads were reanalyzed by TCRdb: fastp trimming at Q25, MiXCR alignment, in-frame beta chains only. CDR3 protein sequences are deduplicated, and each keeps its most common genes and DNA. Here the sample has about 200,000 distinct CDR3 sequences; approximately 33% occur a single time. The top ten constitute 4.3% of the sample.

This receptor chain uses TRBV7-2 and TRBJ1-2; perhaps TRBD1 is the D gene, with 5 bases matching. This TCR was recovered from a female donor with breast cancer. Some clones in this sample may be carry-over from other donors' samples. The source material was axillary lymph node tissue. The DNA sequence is TGTGCCAGCAGCCCTCGCCGAGACAGCACCTATGGCTACCCCTTC. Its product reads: CASSPRRDSTYGYPF.